This entry features one T cell receptor beta chain sequence. Its antigen is still unknown. The method was immunoSEQ multiplex PCR; TCRdb's version includes in-frame clones alone and lacks a portion of them. The sample yields about 160,000 clones, more than 75% seen once. This entry is derived from a study of cytomegalovirus exposure and HLA in healthy donors. Overall study findings and caveats: The listing of approximately 160 TCR beta chains classed them as cytomegalovirus-associated.

The CDR3 is made up of 15 amino acids. Per the germline V gene, CDR1 is MDHEN and CDR2 is SYDVKM. Trimming at V came to 1 base and at J to 5 bases, leaving 4 bases not matched to a gene. This sequence joins TRBV28 and TRBJ1-4; TRBD1 aligns across 7 bases. The sample was PBMCs. This sequence originates from a man between 18 and 35 years old in good health and CMV-seronegative. This chain's CDR3 is CASSLYGTENEKLFF. In DNA, the CDR3 is TGTGCCAGCAGTTTATATGGGACAGAGAATGAAAAACTGTTTTTT.